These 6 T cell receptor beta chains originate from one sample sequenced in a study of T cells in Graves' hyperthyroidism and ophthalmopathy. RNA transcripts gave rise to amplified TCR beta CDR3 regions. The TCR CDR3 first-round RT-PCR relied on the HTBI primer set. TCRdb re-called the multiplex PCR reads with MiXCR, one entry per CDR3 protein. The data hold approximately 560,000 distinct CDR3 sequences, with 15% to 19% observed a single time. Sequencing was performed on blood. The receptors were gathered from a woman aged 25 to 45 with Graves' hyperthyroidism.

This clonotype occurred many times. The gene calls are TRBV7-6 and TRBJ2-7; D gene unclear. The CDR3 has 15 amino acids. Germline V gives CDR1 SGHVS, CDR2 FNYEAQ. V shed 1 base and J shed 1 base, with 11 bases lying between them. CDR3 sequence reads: CASSLGAGLSYEQYF. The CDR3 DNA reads TGTGCCAGCAGCTTAGGTGCAGGTCTTTCCTACGAGCAGTACTTC.

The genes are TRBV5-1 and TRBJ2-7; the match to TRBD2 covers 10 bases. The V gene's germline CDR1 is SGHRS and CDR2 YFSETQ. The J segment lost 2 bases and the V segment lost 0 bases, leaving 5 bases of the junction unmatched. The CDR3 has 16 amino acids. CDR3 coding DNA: TGCGCCAGCAGCTTGGATAGCGGGGGGACCCCCTACGAGCAGTACTTC. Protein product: CASSLDSGGTPYEQYF.

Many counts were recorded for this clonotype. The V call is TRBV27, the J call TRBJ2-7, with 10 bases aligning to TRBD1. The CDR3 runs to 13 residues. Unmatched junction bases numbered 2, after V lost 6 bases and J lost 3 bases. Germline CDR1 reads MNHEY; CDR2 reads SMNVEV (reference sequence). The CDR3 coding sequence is TGTGCCAGCAGCCGGGACAGGGGCTACGAGCAGTACTTC. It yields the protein CASSRDRGYEQYF.

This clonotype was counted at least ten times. The CDR3 DNA reads as TGTGCCAGCAGCCTGACTTATAATGAGCAGTTCTTC. This sequence encodes CASSLTYNEQFF. The V call is TRBV7-2, the J call TRBJ2-1, with D uncertain. V gave up 5 bases and J gave up 7 bases, with 9 bases separating them. Per germline, CDR1 SGHTA and CDR2 FQGNSA. The length of the CDR3 is 12 residues.

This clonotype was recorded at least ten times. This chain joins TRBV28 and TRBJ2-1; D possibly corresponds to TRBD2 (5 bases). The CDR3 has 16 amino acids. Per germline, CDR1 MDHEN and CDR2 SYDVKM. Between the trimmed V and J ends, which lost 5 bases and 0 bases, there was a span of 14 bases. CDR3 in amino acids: CASSGSRASSYNEQFF. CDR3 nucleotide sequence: TGTGCCAGCAGTGGCTCGAGGGCGTCCTCCTACAATGAGCAGTTCTTC.

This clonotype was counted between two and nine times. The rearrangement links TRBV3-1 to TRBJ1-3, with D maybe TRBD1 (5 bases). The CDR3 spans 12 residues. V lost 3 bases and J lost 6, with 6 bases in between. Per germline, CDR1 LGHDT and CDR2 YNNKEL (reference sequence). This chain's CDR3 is CASSQDKNTIYF. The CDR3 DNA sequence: TGTGCCAGCAGCCAGGACAAAAACACCATATATTTT.